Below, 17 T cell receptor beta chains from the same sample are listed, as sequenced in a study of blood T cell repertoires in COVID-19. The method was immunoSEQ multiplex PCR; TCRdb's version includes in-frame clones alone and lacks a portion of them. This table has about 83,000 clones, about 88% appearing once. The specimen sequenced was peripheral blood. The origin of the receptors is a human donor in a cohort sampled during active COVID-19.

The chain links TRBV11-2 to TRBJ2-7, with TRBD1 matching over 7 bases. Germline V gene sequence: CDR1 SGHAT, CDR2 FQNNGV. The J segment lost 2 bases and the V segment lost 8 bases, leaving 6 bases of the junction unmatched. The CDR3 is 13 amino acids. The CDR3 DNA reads TGTGCCAGCGAAGGGACAGAAACCTACGAGCAGTACTTC. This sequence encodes CASEGTETYEQYF.

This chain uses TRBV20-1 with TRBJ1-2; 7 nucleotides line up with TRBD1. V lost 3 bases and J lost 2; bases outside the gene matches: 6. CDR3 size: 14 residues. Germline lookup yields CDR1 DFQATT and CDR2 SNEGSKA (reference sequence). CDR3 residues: CSASEGAGNYGYTF. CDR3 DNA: TGCAGTGCTAGTGAGGGGGCCGGAAACTATGGCTACACCTTC.

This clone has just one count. CDR3 nucleotides: TGCGCCAGCAGCTTGGGCGGGGGCGAGTCAGATACGCAGTATTTT. It codes for CASSLGGGESDTQYF. The gene calls are TRBV5-1 and TRBJ2-3; TRBD2 might be the D (7 bases). The length of the CDR3 is 15 residues. V shed 0 bases and J shed 4 bases, with 12 bases lying between them. CDR1 and CDR2 (germline): SGHRS, YFSETQ. Full variable domain (rest looked up from reference TRBV5-1 and TRBJ2-3): KAGVTQTPRYLIKTRGQQVTLSCSPISGHRSVSWYQQTPGQGLQFLFEYFSETQRNKGNFPGRFSGRQFSNSRSEMNVSTLELGDSALYLCASSLGGGESDTQYFGPGTRLTVL.

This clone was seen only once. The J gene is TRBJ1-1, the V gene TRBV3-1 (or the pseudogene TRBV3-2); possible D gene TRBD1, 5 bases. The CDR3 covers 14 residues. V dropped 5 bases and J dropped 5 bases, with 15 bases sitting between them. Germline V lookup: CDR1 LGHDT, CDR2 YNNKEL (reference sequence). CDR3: CASSLDSLFTEAFF. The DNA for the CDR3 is TGTGCCAGCAGCTTAGACAGTTTATTTACTGAAGCTTTCTTT.

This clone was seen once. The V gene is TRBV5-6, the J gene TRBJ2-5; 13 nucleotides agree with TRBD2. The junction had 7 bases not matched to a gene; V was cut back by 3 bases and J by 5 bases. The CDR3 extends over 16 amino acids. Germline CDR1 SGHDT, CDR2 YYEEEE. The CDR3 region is CASSWTSTSGGETQYF. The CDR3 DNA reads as TGTGCCAGCAGCTGGACTTCGACTAGCGGGGGGGAGACCCAGTACTTC.

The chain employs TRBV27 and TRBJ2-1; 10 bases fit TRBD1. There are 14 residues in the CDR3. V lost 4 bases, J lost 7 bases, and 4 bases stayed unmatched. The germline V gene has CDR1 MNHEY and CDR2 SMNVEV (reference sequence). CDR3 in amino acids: CASSSGTGVNEQFF. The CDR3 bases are TGTGCCAGCAGTTCGGGGACAGGGGTAAATGAGCAGTTCTTC.

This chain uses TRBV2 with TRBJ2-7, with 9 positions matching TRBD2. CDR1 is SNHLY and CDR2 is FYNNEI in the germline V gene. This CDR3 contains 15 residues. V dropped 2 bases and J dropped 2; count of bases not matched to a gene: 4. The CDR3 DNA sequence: TGTGCCAGCAGTGAATGGGCTAGCGGGACCTACGAGCAGTACTTC. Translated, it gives CASSEWASGTYEQYF.

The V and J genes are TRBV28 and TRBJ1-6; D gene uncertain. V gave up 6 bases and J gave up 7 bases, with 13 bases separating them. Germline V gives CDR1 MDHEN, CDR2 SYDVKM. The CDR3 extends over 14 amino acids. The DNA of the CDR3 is TGTGCCAGCAGCCCAGTGGGGAGGAATTCACCCCTCCACTTT. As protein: CASSPVGRNSPLHF.

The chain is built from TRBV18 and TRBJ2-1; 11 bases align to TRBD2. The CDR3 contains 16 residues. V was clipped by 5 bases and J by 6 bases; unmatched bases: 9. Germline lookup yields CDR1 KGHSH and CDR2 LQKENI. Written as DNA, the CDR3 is TGTGCCAGCTCAAGGTCTCTAGCGGGAGGCGTCAATGAGCAGTTCTTC. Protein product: CASSRSLAGGVNEQFF.

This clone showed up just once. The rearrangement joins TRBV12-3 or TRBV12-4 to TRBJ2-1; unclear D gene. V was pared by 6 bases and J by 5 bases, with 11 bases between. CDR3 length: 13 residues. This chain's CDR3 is CASSAGSNNEQFF. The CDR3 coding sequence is TGTGCCAGCAGCGCAGGTTCTAACAATGAGCAGTTCTTC.

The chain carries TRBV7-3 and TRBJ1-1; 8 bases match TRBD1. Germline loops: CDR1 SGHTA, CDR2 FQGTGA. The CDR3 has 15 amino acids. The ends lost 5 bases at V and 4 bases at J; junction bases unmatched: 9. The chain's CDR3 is CASSQTGGKGTEAFF. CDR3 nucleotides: TGTGCCAGCAGCCAAACAGGGGGAAAGGGCACTGAAGCTTTCTTT.

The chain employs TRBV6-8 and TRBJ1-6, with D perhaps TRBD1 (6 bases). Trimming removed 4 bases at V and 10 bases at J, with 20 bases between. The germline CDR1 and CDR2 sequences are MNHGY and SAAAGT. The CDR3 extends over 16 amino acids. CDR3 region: CASSSQATGIGSPLHF. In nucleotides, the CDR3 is TGTGCCAGCAGTTCCCAAGCAACAGGGATCGGGTCACCCCTCCACTTT.

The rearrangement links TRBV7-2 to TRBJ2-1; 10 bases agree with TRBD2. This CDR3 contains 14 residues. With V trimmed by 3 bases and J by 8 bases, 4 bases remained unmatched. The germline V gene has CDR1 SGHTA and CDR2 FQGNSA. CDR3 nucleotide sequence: TGTGCCAGCAGCTTTATGAGCGGGGGGGATGAGCAGTTCTTC. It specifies CASSFMSGGDEQFF.

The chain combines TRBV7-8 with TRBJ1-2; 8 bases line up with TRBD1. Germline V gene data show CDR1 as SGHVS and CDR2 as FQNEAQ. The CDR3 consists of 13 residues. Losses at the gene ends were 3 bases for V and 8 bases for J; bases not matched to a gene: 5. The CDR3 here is CASSLQGARGYTF. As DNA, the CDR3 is TGTGCCAGCAGCTTGCAGGGGGCGCGGGGCTACACCTTC.

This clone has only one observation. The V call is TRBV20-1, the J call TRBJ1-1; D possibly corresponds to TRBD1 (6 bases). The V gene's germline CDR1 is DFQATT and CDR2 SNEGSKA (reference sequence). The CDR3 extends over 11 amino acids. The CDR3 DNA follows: TGCAGAGCCCGAGACAGGCTAGAAGCTTTCTTT. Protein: CRARDRLEAFF.

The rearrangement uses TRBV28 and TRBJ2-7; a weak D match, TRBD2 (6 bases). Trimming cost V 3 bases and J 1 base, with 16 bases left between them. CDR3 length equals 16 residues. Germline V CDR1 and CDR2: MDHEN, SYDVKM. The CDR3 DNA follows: TGTGCCAGCAGTTTCACTTGGGACTGGAGTTCCTACGAGCAGTACTTC. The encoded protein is CASSFTWDWSSYEQYF. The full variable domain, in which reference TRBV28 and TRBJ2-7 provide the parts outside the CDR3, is DVKVTQSSRYLVKRTGEKVFLECVQDMDHENMFWYRQDPGLGLRLIYFSYDVKMKEKGDIPEGYSVSREKKERFSLILESASTNQTSMYLCASSFTWDWSSYEQYFGPGTRLTVT.

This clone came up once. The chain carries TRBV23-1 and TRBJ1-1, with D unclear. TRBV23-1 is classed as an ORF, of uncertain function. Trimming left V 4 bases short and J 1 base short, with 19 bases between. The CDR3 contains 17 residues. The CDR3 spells CASSLLFSPSRNTEAFF. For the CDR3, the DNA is TGCGCCAGCAGTCTTTTATTCAGTCCCTCCAGGAACACTGAAGCTTTCTTT.